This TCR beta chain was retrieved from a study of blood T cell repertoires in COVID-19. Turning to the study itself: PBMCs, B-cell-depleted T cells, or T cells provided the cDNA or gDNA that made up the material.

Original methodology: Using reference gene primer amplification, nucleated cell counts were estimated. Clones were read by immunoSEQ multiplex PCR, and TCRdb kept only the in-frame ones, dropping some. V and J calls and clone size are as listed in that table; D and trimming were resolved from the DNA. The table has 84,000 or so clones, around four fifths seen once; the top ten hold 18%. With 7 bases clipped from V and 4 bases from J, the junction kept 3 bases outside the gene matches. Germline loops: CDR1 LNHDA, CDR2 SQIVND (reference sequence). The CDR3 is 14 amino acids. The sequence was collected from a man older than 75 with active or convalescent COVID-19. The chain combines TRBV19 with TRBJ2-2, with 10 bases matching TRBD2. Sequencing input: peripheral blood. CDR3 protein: CASTSGSVTGELFF. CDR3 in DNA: TGTGCCAGTACTAGCGGGAGTGTCACCGGGGAGCTGTTTTTT.